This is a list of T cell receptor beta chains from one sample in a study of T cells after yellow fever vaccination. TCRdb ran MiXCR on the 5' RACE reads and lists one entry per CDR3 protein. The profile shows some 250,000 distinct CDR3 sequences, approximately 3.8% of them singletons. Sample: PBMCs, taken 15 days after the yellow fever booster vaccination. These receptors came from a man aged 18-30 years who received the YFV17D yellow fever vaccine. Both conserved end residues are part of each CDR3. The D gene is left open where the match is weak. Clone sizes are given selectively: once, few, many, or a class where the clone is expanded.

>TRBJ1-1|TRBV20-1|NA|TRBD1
TGCAGTGCTAGAACCGGGACAGTAGCTTTCTTT
CSARTGTVAFF
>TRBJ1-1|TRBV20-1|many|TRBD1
TGCAGTGCGCCGGGACAGGGCCGGGCTGAAGCTTTCTTT
CSAPGQGRAEAFF
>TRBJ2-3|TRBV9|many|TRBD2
TGTGCCAGCAGCGTAGTCCCCAGCGGGGGGCCGTTCACAGATACGCAGTATTTT
CASSVVPSGGPFTDTQYF
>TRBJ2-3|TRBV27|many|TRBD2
TGTGCCAGCGAGGATGGGCGGGGGGGGGCAGATACGCAGTATTTT
CASEDGRGGADTQYF
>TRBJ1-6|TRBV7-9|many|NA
TGTGCCAGCAGCTTTAACAATCGTTCACCCCTCCACTTT
CASSFNNRSPLHF
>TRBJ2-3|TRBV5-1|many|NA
TGCGCCAGCAGCTTGTTGGGGCGGGACACAGATACGCAGTATTTT
CASSLLGRDTDTQYF
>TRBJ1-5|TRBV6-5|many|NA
TGTGCCAGCAGTTACAAGGGGCGTCGTCAGCCCCAGCATTTT
CASSYKGRRQPQHF
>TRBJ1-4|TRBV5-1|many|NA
TGCGCCAGCAGCTTGGACCCTGCTAATGAAAAACTGTTTTTT
CASSLDPANEKLFF
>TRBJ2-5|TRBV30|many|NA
TGTGCCTGGAGCTACGGACGTCGGGAGACCCAGTACTTC
CAWSYGRRETQYF
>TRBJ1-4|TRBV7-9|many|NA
TGTGCCAGCAGCCGCCCCACCGTCCCTAATGAAAAACTGTTTTTT
CASSRPTVPNEKLFF
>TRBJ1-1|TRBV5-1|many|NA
TGCGCCAGCAGCGAACCAACAGGTAGTATTACTGAAGCTTTCTTT
CASSEPTGSITEAFF
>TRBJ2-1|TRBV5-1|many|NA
TGCGCCAGCAGCTTGGCCCCTATGAGGGGCTCCTACAATGAGCAGTTCTTC
CASSLAPMRGSYNEQFF
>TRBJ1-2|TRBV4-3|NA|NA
TGCGCCAGCAGCCAAGACCCGCAATTCTTCTACGGCTACACCTTC
CASSQDPQFFYGYTF
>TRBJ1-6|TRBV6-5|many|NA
TGTGCCAGCAGCGGACGGGGCATAACCCTCCACTTT
CASSGRGITLHF
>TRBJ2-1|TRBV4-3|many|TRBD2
TGCGCCAGCGGAGCGGGGGCGCGCCTTGGGGAGCAGTTCTTC
CASGAGARLGEQFF
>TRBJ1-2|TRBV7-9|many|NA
TGTGCCAGCAGCTTAGAATCCCGGGGGCGCGGCTACACCTTC
CASSLESRGRGYTF
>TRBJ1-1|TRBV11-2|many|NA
TGTGCCAGCAGCTTTGCAGGCATATCCACTGAAGCTTTCTTT
CASSFAGISTEAFF
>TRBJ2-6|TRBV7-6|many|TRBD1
TGTGCCAGCAGCTTAGGGCGACAGGGTCTCCCTGCGGCCAACGTCCTGACTTTC
CASSLGRQGLPAANVLTF
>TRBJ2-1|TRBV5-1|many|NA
TGCGCCAGCGTACCCCCGTCTACCAATGAGCAGTTCTTC
CASVPPSTNEQFF
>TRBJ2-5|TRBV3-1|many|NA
TGTGCCAGCAGCCAAGGGGGGGCCCTCCAAGAGACCCAGTACTTC
CASSQGGALQETQYF
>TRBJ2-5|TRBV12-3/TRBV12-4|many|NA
TGTGCCAGCAGTTTATTTCAGGGTCAAGAGACCCAGTACTTC
CASSLFQGQETQYF
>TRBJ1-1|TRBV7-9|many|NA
TGTGCCAGCAGCAATAACGTGAACACTGAAGCTTTCTTT
CASSNNVNTEAFF
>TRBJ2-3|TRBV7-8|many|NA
TGTGCCAGCAGCCGATCTAACAGGGCCACCACAGATACGCAGTATTTT
CASSRSNRATTDTQYF
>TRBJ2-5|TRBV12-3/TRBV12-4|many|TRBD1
TGTGCCAGTCGGACAGGGGGCAGGGAGACCCAGTACTTC
CASRTGGRETQYF
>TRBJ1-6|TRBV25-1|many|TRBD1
TGTGCCAGCAGTGGACAGGGGGATAATTCACCCCTCCACTTT
CASSGQGDNSPLHF
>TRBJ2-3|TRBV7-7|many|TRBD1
TGTGCTAGCAGCCGGACAGGGGTCACAGATACGCAGTATTTT
CASSRTGVTDTQYF
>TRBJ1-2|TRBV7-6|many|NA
TGTGCCAGCAGCTTAGTACAGGGAGATGGCTACACCTTC
CASSLVQGDGYTF
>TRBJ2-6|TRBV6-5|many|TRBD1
TGTGCCAGCAGTTACTACTGGGACAGCTCTGGGGCCAACGTCCTGACTTTC
CASSYYWDSSGANVLTF
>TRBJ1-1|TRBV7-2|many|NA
TGTGCCAGCAGCCCAGGGGCGCTTACGGGAACTGAAGCTTTCTTT
CASSPGALTGTEAFF
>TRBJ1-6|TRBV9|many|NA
TGTGCCAGCAGCGTAGGCGGGGCAAGGAATTCACCCCTCCACTTT
CASSVGGARNSPLHF
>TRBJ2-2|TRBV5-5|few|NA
TGTGCCAGCAGCGGGGTTTCGAACACCGGGGAGCTGTTTTTT
CASSGVSNTGELFF
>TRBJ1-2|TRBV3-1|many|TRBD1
TGTGCCAGCAGCCGACTGACTGAGACAGGGAGGAAAGGCGGCTACACCTTC
CASSRLTETGRKGGYTF
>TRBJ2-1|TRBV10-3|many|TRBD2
TGTGCCATCAGGACTAGCGGGGGTAACAATGAGCAGTTCTTC
CAIRTSGGNNEQFF
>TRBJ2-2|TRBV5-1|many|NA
TGCGCCAGCAGCTTTCGGGGACACCTTAACACCGGGGAGCTGTTTTTT
CASSFRGHLNTGELFF
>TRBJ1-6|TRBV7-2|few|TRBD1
TGTGCCAGCAGCTTACTCGCGACAGGGCGGTATAATTCACCCCTCCACTTT
CASSLLATGRYNSPLHF
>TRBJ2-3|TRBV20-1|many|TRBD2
TGCAGTGCTTCCGGACTAGCGGAAGACAGCACAGATACGCAGTATTTT
CSASGLAEDSTDTQYF
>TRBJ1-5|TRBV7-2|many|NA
TGTGCCAGCAGCGGATCAGGTAGAGAGCAGCCCCAGCATTTT
CASSGSGREQPQHF
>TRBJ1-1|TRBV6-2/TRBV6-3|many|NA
TGTGCCAGCAGAATAAGCAGGGGCATCGGGCTCAACACTGAAGCTTTCTTT
CASRISRGIGLNTEAFF
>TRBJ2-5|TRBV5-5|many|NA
TGTGCCAGCAGCTTTAATCCTCTAACAGGAGTCCTCCAAGAGACCCAGTACTTC
CASSFNPLTGVLQETQYF
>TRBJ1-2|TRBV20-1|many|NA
TGCAGTGGATGGGGAGGGAACTATGGCTACACCTTC
CSGWGGNYGYTF
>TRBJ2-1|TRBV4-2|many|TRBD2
TGTGCCAGCAGCCAGCCCGAAGCGGGGGGGAACAATGAGCAGTTCTTC
CASSQPEAGGNNEQFF
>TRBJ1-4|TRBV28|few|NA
TGTGCCAGCAGGACGAGCTTTCCTGAAAAACTGTTTTTT
CASRTSFPEKLFF
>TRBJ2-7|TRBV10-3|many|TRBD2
TGTGCCATCAGCCTAGCGGGGGACTACGAGCAGTACTTC
CAISLAGDYEQYF
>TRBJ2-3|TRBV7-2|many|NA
TGTGCCAGCAATCATGTCGGGTGGAGCACAGATACGCAGTATTTT
CASNHVGWSTDTQYF
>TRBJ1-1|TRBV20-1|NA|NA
TGCAGTGCTAGAGCGGGGGGCTACCTAGGGACTGAAGCTTTCTTT
CSARAGGYLGTEAFF
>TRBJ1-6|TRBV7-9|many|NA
TGTGCCAGCAGCTCACTCAAATTCCAGGGTATTAATTCACCCCTCCACTTT
CASSSLKFQGINSPLHF
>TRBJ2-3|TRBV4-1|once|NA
TGCGCCAGCAGCCAAGATAGACAGTATTTT
CASSQDRQYF
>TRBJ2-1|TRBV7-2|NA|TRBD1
TGTGCCAGCAGCTTACCGGGACAGGGTTACTACAATGAGCAGTTCTTC
CASSLPGQGYYNEQFF
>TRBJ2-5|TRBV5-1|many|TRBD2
TGCGCCAGCAGCTTTGGGGTAGCGGGGGCCCCCCAAGAGACCCAGTACTTC
CASSFGVAGAPQETQYF
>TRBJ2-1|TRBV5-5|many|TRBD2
TGTGCCAGCAGCTTTATATACAGCGGGGGGGCTGATGAGCAGTTCTTC
CASSFIYSGGADEQFF
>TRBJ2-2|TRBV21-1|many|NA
NA
CASSKTGGDRLGSCFF
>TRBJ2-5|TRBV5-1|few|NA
TGCGCCAGCAGCTTGGACCAGGCCGGAGAGACCCAGTACTTC
CASSLDQAGETQYF
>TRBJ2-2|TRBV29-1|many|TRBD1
TGCAGCGCCCGGGACAGAAACACCGGGGAGCTGTTTTTT
CSARDRNTGELFF
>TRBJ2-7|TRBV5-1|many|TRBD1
TGCGCCAGCTCCCGGGGACAGTCGGCCTTGGCGGAGCAGTACTTC
CASSRGQSALAEQYF
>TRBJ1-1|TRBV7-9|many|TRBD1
TGTGCCAGCAGCTTAGCACAGGGGGAGCGCACTGAAGCTTTCTTT
CASSLAQGERTEAFF
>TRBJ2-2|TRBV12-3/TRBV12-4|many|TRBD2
TGTGCCAGCCGACTAGCGGGGACATCCCTCACCGGGGAGCTGTTTTTT
CASRLAGTSLTGELFF
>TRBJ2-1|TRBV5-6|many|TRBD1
TGTGCCAGCAGCTTAGGACAGGCAAATGAGCAGTTCTTC
CASSLGQANEQFF